This T cell receptor (beta chain) comes out of a study of OX40 agonist ivuxolimab in advanced cancers. As for the study in general: Patients were treated with intravenous ivuxolimab, dosed at 0.01 to 10 mg/kg and infused every 2 weeks. Of mixed ages from about 20 to 80 and averaging 60 years, the group was approximately 80% male. Previous treatment with anti-PD-1, anti-PD-L1 or anti-CTLA-4 therapy was allowed; more than 35% had received some. There were three patients with partial responses, one having hepatocellular carcinoma and two cutaneous melanoma.

The assay was immunoSEQ multiplex PCR, and TCRdb's table has in-frame clones only and misses some. The sample carries roughly 50,000 clones, more than 70% recorded once. The CDR3 extends over 14 amino acids. Per germline, CDR1 SQVTM and CDR2 ANQGSEA. V shed 6 bases and J 7 bases; nucleotides not matched to a gene: 10. This clonotype was obtained from an adult with an advanced solid tumor such as melanoma, head and neck, liver or kidney cancer. Sequenced material: CD4+ or CD8+ T cells sorted from blood, taken in a trial of the OX40 agonist ivuxolimab. The V gene is TRBV29-1, the J gene TRBJ1-4; 8 bases agree with TRBD1. The CDR3 DNA reads as TGCAGCGTCCTCGACAGGGGAGGTCGTGAAAAACTGTTTTTT. Encoded protein: CSVLDRGGREKLFF.